This TCR beta chain was retrieved from a study of blood T cell repertoires in COVID-19. Overall study context: There were acute and convalescent COVID-19 samples, and they came from the United States, Italy and Spain. PBMCs, B-cell-depleted T cells, or T cells provided the cDNA or gDNA that made up the material.

Authors' analysis steps: Researchers report that nucleated cell counts were estimated from reference gene primer amplification. Sequencing used immunoSEQ multiplex PCR; TCRdb keeps in-frame clones, though not all of them. V, J and clone size are those of that table, while D and trimming were read from the DNA. This table has 70,000 to 100,000 clones, approximately 70% appearing once. Germline V CDR1 and CDR2: SGHDT, YYEEEE. The CDR3 has 12 amino acids. V lost 2 bases to trimming and J lost 8 bases, with 10 bases between them. The TCR comes from a woman in her sixties or seventies in a cohort sampled during active or convalescent COVID-19. The rearrangement uses TRBV5-6 and TRBJ1-2; D uncertain. Sequenced material: peripheral blood. In DNA form, the CDR3 reads TGTGCCAGCAGCTTCGGGGAGTACGGCTACACCTTC. Residues: CASSFGEYGYTF.